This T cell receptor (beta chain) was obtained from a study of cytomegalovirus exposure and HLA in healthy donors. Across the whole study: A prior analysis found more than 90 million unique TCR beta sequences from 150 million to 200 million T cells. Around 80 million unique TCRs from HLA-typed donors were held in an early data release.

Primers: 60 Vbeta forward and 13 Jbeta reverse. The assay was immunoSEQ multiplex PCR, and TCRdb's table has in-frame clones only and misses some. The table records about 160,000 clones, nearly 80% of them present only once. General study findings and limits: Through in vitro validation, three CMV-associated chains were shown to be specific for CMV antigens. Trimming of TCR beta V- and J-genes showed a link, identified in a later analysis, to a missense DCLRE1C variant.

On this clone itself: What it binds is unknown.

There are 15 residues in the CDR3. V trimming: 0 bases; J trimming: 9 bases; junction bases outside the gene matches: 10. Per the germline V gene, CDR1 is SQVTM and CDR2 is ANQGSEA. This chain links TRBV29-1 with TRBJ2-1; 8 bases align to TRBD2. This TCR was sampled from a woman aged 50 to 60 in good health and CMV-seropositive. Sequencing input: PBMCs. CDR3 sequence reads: CSVEDDPGLVVEQFF. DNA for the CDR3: TGCAGCGTTGAAGACGACCCGGGACTAGTTGTTGAGCAGTTCTTC.